This T cell receptor (beta chain) was observed in a study of T-cell reconstitution after alpha-beta-depleted transplantation in children. Preparing the TCRbeta library involved the use of unique molecular identifiers. TCRdb fed the PCR reads into MiXCR, producing one record per CDR3 protein. The table lists roughly 500,000 distinct CDR3 sequences, 9.5% to 15% of them singletons, with about 6% in the top ten. The CDR3 consists of 16 residues. Trimming cost V 3 bases and J 0 bases; bases outside gene matches: 8. Germline CDR1 and CDR2: SGHRS and YFSETQ. This TCR was sampled from a human donor who donated a stem cell graft to a child with combined immunodeficiency. This chain joins TRBV5-1 and TRBJ1-2, with 7 bases matching TRBD1. This material consisted of PBMCs from the stem cell graft donor, taken from the stem cell graft. CDR3 sequence (DNA): TGCGCCAGCAGCTGGGGGGACAGCCGAGCTAACTATGGCTACACCTTC. Translation gives CASSWGDSRANYGYTF.